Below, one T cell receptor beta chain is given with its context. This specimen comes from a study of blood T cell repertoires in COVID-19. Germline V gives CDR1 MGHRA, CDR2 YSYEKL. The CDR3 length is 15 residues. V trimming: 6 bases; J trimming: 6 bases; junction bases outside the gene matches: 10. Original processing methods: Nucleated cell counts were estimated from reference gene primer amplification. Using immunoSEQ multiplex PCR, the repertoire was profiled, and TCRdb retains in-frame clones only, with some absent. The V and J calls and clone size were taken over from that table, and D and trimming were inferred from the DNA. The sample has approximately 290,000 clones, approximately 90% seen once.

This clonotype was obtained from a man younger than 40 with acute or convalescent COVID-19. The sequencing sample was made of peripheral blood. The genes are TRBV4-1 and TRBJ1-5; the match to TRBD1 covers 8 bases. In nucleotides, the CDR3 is TGCGCCAGCAGACCAGGGGGCGCGGTTTCTCAGCCCCAGCATTTT. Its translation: CASRPGGAVSQPQHF.